This note documents a single T cell receptor (beta chain) sequence. Its antigen is not identified. Healthy nonsmoking adult controls were aged about 20-55 years, with median age approximately 42 years. This sample was included in a study of naive CD8 T cells in extremely preterm neonates. Study in general: Reported adult age range differs: about 24-55 years versus roughly 20-55 years. Points from the study as a whole: Preterm CDR3s were shorter than older groups', with fewer N additions and less trimming. Preterm neonate repertoires were significantly less rich by iChao1 than others.

Using immunoSEQ multiplex PCR, the repertoire was profiled, and TCRdb retains in-frame clones only, with some absent. The table has about 7,600 clones, roughly 98% seen once. With 2 bases removed from V and 7 bases from J, the gap between germline ends came to 15 bases. Germline V gives CDR1 LGHNA, CDR2 YNFKEQ. The CDR3 has 16 residues. This TCR was sampled from a human donor in good health. Sequenced input: naive CD8+ T cells from blood. The V call is TRBV4-2, the J call TRBJ1-6, with a tentative D call TRBD1 (6 bases). Written as DNA, the CDR3 is TGTGCCAGCAGCCAATCTACCGCGACAGGCAATTCACCCCTCCACTTT. Its protein product is CASSQSTATGNSPLHF.